Reported below is one TCR beta chain. The method was immunoSEQ multiplex PCR; TCRdb's version includes in-frame clones alone and lacks a portion of them. The sample gives about 260,000 clones, around 90% of which show up once; 0.65% to 0.8% is in the top ten. The CDR3 runs 14 residues. Germline V gene sequence: CDR1 GTSNPN, CDR2 SVGIG (reference sequence). V was cut by 5 bases and J by 4 bases, with 15 bases left in between. The sample comes from a study of blood T cell repertoires in COVID-19. The chain carries TRBV30 and TRBJ1-5; a possible D gene is TRBD1 (6 bases). The clonotype comes from a human donor in a cohort sampled during active COVID-19. The sequenced sample consisted of peripheral blood. CDR3 protein: CAWEPGHGNQPQHF. The CDR3 DNA follows: TGTGCCTGGGAACCGGGACACGGGAATCAGCCCCAGCATTTT.